A single T cell receptor (beta chain) is shown here with its context. Its antigen is not yet known. Within one base of it there is no much larger clone, and no base qualities were kept. The data were obtained in a study of cytomegalovirus exposure and HLA in healthy donors (dated by TCRdb to the late 2010s). For the study in its entirety: An earlier analysis of approximately 550 of the donors reported roughly 300 Gb of sequence data and 117 million unique TCR beta sequences from 190 million or so T cells. An early release that covered fewer than 800 HLA-typed donors contained approximately 300 gigabases of sequencing data and tens of millions of unique TCR sequences. The genetic ancestry cluster associated with self-reported Caucasian donors included about four fifths of the 350 to 500 genotyped donors. The study was designed to test whether signatures of past pathogen exposure could be identified by cataloging public T cell receptors. Using immunosequencing, the study profiled T cell repertoires from 666 subjects and related those repertoires to cytomegalovirus serostatus. Besides the first cohort of roughly 700 subjects, a separate validation cohort made up of about 120 different subjects was used. To predict cytomegalovirus infection status, the study brought together high-throughput TCR immunosequencing, statistical association of individual TCRs with disease status, and machine learning. To study patterns of TCR occurrence, a later analysis re-analyzed previously published TCR beta repertoires from more than 550 donors and added high-resolution HLA genotyping. In the later analysis, no new phenotypic data were used to find candidate immune exposures; instead, reliance was placed on TCR beta sequences and their occurrence across donors. An earlier analysis of approximately 580 of the donors used high-throughput TCR beta sequencing to judge whether each TCR beta V gene segment behaved as functional or pseudogenic. Alongside the repertoire data, information on donor age, sex, ethnicity and CMV serostatus was compiled. In a later genetic analysis, genome-wide SNP genotypes for about three fifths of the roughly 670 donors were used, and that subset was treated as a discovery cohort. All discovery cohort repertoires had been generated using a single sequencing platform. Class I and class II HLA loci were covered by the typing at four-digit resolution. The number of typed donors differed by locus: about 620-640 for A, B, C, DRB1 and DQB1; 500 to 550 for DQA1; over 600 for DPA1; and roughly 490 for DPB1. Four to six DR-DQ haplotypes were handled as single units for association and clustering because linkage in the cohort was strong. On average, roughly 240,000 unique TCR beta nucleotide sequences were sequenced per donor among 300 to 500 genotyped donors of the cohort, with 15% to 20% of those sequences being non-productive.

Here is what the overall study found, with its caveats: A group of highly shared sequence variants was considered likely to be a technical artifact of the sequencing pipeline. Most TCR sequences were observed very rarely across donors, whereas some public TCRs were present in many individuals. The earlier analysis of 587 of the donors excluded approximately 17 rarely observed V segments, including chromosome 9 orphons, because counts were too low. A later genetic analysis reported fewer N-insertions in productive TCRs among donors in an Asian-associated ancestry cluster than the 666-donor mean. In vitro tests confirmed that a few of the cytomegalovirus-associated TCR beta chains recognize cytomegalovirus antigens. The study listed 164 TCR beta chains as associated with cytomegalovirus. A later analysis found that TCR association rates varied across HLA loci, with DRB1 alleles showing the most associated TCRs and HLA-C alleles the fewest. Correlated functional status among segregating V segments might be attributable to linkage disequilibrium, but an unknown experimental factor could not be ruled out. A later analysis associated 17,000 or so TCR beta sequences with specific HLA alleles at a false discovery rate of 0.05. The presence/absence analyses assumed that sequencing depth was roughly uniform across donors, and that assumption may not be true. Immune exposure information for the cohort was limited to CMV serostatus. A later analysis reported that several top co-occurrence clusters appeared linked to parvovirus B19, influenza, CMV and Epstein-Barr virus. The authors suggested that the approach could potentially be extended to other disease states and immunological phenotypes. The cohort was sequenced for TCR beta chains only, and without alpha or paired-chain data the features that could be detected were limited. HLA typing was unavailable for some donors at each locus, so association tests used only the typed subset. In an earlier analysis of over 550 of the donors, most TCR beta V segments were observed in productive rearrangements about 87% or about 30% of the time, broadly matching IMGT annotations. An association between a missense DCLRE1C variant and V-gene and J-gene trimming of TCR beta chains was found in a later genetic analysis and replicated in an independent cohort. A later analysis found that HLA-associated TCR beta chains were more clonally expanded and had lower generation probabilities than equally common non-associated chains. Because the 87-base-pair reads could not distinguish some IMGT-functional V segments, including TRBV6-2 and TRBV6-3, those segments were excluded. A further reported finding was that TCR beta sequences accurately predicted the HLA-A and HLA-B alleles for most subjects in the first cohort. Most CMV-associated TCR beta chains appeared to be HLA-restricted in a later analysis, and the HLA associations seemed to be driven largely by CMV exposure. When HLA alleles, especially DR and DQ, strongly co-occurred, TCR associations were difficult to assign to individual alleles. The classifier was reported to diagnose cytomegalovirus status with high specificity and sensitivity in both the original cohort and the validation cohort.

The protocol used for the library was the immunoSEQ multiplex PCR assay. The multiplex PCR relied on a mix of 60 forward primers for TCR Vbeta segments and 13 reverse primers for TCR Jbeta segments. A multiplex PCR assay on genomic DNA amplified the CDR3 region of rearranged TCR beta genes. On the Illumina HiSeq System, the amplified TCR beta libraries were sequenced as 87-base-pair reads. The source study handled its data this way. Across the 500 to 700 repertoires, a later analysis counted 80 million or so unique TCR beta chains, roughly 11 million of which were shared by at least two donors. Raw reads were error-corrected and collapsed into unique sequences by a nearest-neighbor algorithm in which closely related sequences were merged to remove PCR and sequencing errors. To assign V, D and J gene segments, CDR3 sequences were aligned to IMGT reference sequences. For a sequence to be retained, a match of at least six nucleotides to both a V gene segment and a J gene segment was required. Rearrangements were called productive when the CDR3 lacked stop codons and stayed in frame with V and J; all others were non-productive. CDR3 was defined according to IMGT convention as the region running from the second conserved V-encoded cysteine to the conserved J-encoded phenylalanine. Sequences without an unambiguous match to a single V gene segment were excluded from the earlier analysis of 450 to 750 of the donors. In an earlier analysis of 587 of the donors, V segments were called functional above 56.7% productive rearrangements and were called segregating when the between-donor standard deviation exceeded 5%. A statistical classification framework was built to diagnose cytomegalovirus status from the catalog of TCR beta chain sequences. In a later analysis, V and J genes were assigned by comparing TCR nucleotide sequences against IMGT/GENE-DB human TR gene sequences. Using the TCRdist pipeline, a later analysis assigned CDR3 sequences along with most-parsimonious VDJ recombination scenarios. A later analysis defined each TCR beta chain by its CDR3 amino acid sequence plus V-gene family, and excluded reads lacking a unique V-gene family. In a later analysis, fewer than 650 highly shared, low-generation-probability nucleotide sequences were removed to address suspected cross-contamination and a sequencing artifact. In a later analysis, a clonal expansion index for each public chain was calculated from normalized within-repertoire ranks of inferred template counts. In a later analysis, generation probabilities were computed using a VDJ recombination model fitted to out-of-frame rearrangements, and the results were checked against IGoR. In a later analysis, hypergeometric tests were used to score TCR-TCR, TCR-HLA and TCR-CMV co-occurrence, with a repertoire-size bias correction applied to TCR pairs. In a later analysis, false discovery rates were estimated by permuting HLA or CMV assignments 20 times. In a later analysis, co-occurring TCRs were grouped using DBSCAN, with TCRdist sequence similarity added in when clustering inside HLA-allele-positive subsets. For co-occurrence clustering, repertoires with fewer than 30,000 or more than 120,000 public chains were excluded, along with about five repertoires with anomalous nucleotide sharing. TCRdb re-hosts the immuneACCESS table, in-frame sequences only. Its copies lack some clones; in the studies checked, an unresolved V gene accounts for under half of them, and the cause for the rest is not known. Clone size and the V and J calls come from that table; the DNA yielded D and trimming. For this sample the table gives approximately 200,000 clones, of which over 75% were detected only once. About 2.5% of the sample belongs to the ten largest clones.

For CDR1 and CDR2, the germline V gene lists MDHEN and SYDVKM. The CDR3, from cysteine to phenylalanine, totals 15 residues. Only CDR3 DNA is held: 45 bases, read in frame from base 1. Trimming costs V 6 bases and J 0 bases, and their ends lie 11 bases apart. The cohort comprised 710 or so healthy bone marrow donors. At the time of sampling, every cohort member was nominally healthy, though immune exposures that went unrecorded were likely present. The donor was CMV seronegative and belonged to the group of around 350 seronegative cohort members. Each donor provided a peripheral blood sample, and peripheral blood mononuclear cells were used for TCR beta sequencing. The Qiagen DNeasy Blood Extraction Kit was used to extract genomic DNA from the blood cell samples.

The clonotype comes from a woman aged 50 to 65 in good health and CMV-seronegative. The chain employs TRBV28 and TRBJ1-4; tentative D gene TRBD1, with 5 bases matching. Sequences were obtained from PBMCs. DNA sequence: TGTGCCAGCAGCCCTCCGGGGGCAACTAATGAAAAACTGTTTTTT. Translation gives CASSPPGATNEKLFF.